This TCR beta chain was captured in a study of STAT5B mutations in CD4+ large granular lymphocyte leukemia. Study observations and caveats: Data were not HLA-matched across samples. Compared with healthy controls (2/35), patient top clones favored TRBV06 (8/27). Main leukemic clonotypes were patient-specific, but more than 20% appeared at low frequency elsewhere.

Generated by immunoSEQ multiplex PCR, the TCRdb table keeps only in-frame clones and is missing some. The repertoire holds 30,000 to 40,000 clones, with over 65% as singletons. With regard to this clone: Antigen specificity is unknown.

CDR3 length equals 14 residues. The germline CDR1 and CDR2 sequences are LNHDA and SQIVND (reference sequence). Trimming left V 1 base short and J 8 bases short, with 12 bases between. The rearrangement uses TRBV19 and TRBJ2-1; D uncertain. The sequencing sample was made of CD4+ T cells from blood buffy coats. This TCR came from a human donor in good health. The CDR3 DNA reads TGTGCCAGTAGTATAGCCACTATGGGTGATGAGCAGTTCTTC. Its protein is CASSIATMGDEQFF.